The rows below give T cell receptor beta chains drawn from one sample of a study of T cells after posttransplantation cyclophosphamide. Profiled with immunoSEQ multiplex PCR; TCRdb holds only in-frame clones, not every one. The sample includes roughly 9,800 clones, 82% of them seen just once. Specimen: PBMCs, collected roughly 2,000 days after a stem cell transplant with posttransplant cyclophosphamide. These receptors all come from a female patient in her thirties or forties who received an allogeneic stem cell transplant from a related donor, was CMV-positive, and had no GVHD. A subset of T cells may come from the graft donor. Each CDR3 is given with its conserved first and last residue. The D gene is left open where the match is weak.

>TRBD1|TRBV6-1|TRBJ1-3
TGTGCCAGCAGGATCAACAGGGGGCCGCACACCATATATTTT
CASRINRGPHTIYF
>NA|TRBV15|TRBJ2-1
TGTGCCACCAGCAGAGATGGCGGAAACAATGAGCAGTTCTTC
CATSRDGGNNEQFF